Below are 27 T cell receptor beta chains sequenced from a single sample in a study of cytomegalovirus exposure and HLA in healthy donors. The PCR ran on 60 Vbeta and 13 Jbeta primers. TCRdb keeps only in-frame clones here, not all; method: immunoSEQ multiplex PCR. This table has 82,000 or so clones, approximately 74% appearing once. Specimen: PBMCs. Every receptor here comes from a woman in her forties or fifties in good health and CMV-seropositive.

The chain employs TRBV18 and TRBJ1-1; 10 nucleotides agree with TRBD1. The CDR3 covers 15 residues. Per the germline V gene, CDR1 is KGHSH and CDR2 is LQKENI. The ends lost 7 bases at V and 4 bases at J; junction bases unmatched: 9. CDR3 DNA sequence: TGTGCCAGCTTGCGACAGGGGGCGCTGAGCACTGAAGCTTTCTTT. Encoded protein: CASLRQGALSTEAFF.

CDR3 DNA sequence: TGTGCCAGCAGCACGGGACTAGCGGGAGTGGGGCAGTACTTC. This encodes CASSTGLAGVGQYF. The chain employs TRBV7-2 and TRBJ2-7; 14 bases match TRBD2. Germline V CDR1 and CDR2: SGHTA, FQGNSA. V shed 5 bases, J shed 9 bases, and the junction held 6 bases outside the gene matches. CDR3 length: 14 residues.

With respect to this clone: The conserved phenylalanine or tryptophan is not found at the CDR3 terminus, so this likely reflects a read error. The rearrangement links TRBV25-1 to TRBJ2-7, with 8 bases that match TRBD1. The CDR3 length is 14 residues. J was trimmed by 6 bases and V by 8 bases; bases with no gene match: 12. CDR1 and CDR2 (germline): MGHDK, SYGVNS. CDR3 protein: CASGRPGGLGEQYL. CDR3 nucleotide sequence: TGTGCCAGCGGACGTCCAGGGGGCTTGGGCGAGCAGTACCTC.

The V call is TRBV19, the J call TRBJ2-1; 7 positions match TRBD2. The V segment lost 1 base and the J segment 9 bases; nucleotides outside the gene matches: 9. Germline values: CDR1 LNHDA, CDR2 SQIVND (reference sequence). CDR3 length: 15 amino acids. The CDR3 is CASSIGLAERVEQFF. CDR3 in DNA: TGTGCCAGTAGTATAGGGCTAGCGGAACGGGTTGAGCAGTTCTTC.

The rearrangement links TRBV7-9 to TRBJ2-1, with D possibly matching TRBD2 (6 bases). V lost 2 bases, J lost 0 bases, and 14 bases lay in between. The CDR3 runs to 17 residues. Germline assignment: CDR1 SEHNR and CDR2 FQNEAQ (reference sequence). CDR3 in amino acids: CASSLFGRDDSYNEQFF. The CDR3 bases are TGTGCCAGCAGCTTATTTGGGCGGGACGACTCCTACAATGAGCAGTTCTTC.

The V and J genes are TRBV7-9 and TRBJ2-7; possibly TRBD2 for D (5 bases). The ends were cut back, 1 base at V and 5 bases at J, with 12 bases in the middle. The CDR3 is 14 amino acids. The germline gives CDR1 SEHNR, CDR2 FQNEAQ (reference sequence). The CDR3 nucleotides read TGTGCCAGCAGCTTAGGCTCGGGGAAGCACGAGCAGTACTTC. It yields the protein CASSLGSGKHEQYF.

The J gene is TRBJ1-1, the V gene TRBV28; D is unclear. V lost 4 bases and J 1 base, leaving 10 bases between the germline ends. The CDR3 totals 14 residues. Germline lookup yields CDR1 MDHEN and CDR2 SYDVKM. CDR3 sequence reads: CASSSATPNTEAFF. DNA of the CDR3: TGTGCCAGCAGTTCCGCGACACCGAACACTGAAGCTTTCTTT. Full variable domain (rest looked up from reference TRBV28 and TRBJ1-1): DVKVTQSSRYLVKRTGEKVFLECVQDMDHENMFWYRQDPGLGLRLIYFSYDVKMKEKGDIPEGYSVSREKKERFSLILESASTNQTSMYLCASSSATPNTEAFFGQGTRLTVV.

The V call is TRBV28, the J call TRBJ2-7, with D perhaps TRBD1 (6 bases). This CDR3 has 12 amino acids. Germline CDR1 reads MDHEN; CDR2 reads SYDVKM. V lost 7 bases and J lost 7, with 14 bases in between. The CDR3 here is CASNRVLGEQYF. Written as DNA, the CDR3 is TGTGCCAGCAACAGGGTGTTGGGGGAGCAGTACTTC. Complete variable domain (other parts from reference TRBV28 and TRBJ2-7): DVKVTQSSRYLVKRTGEKVFLECVQDMDHENMFWYRQDPGLGLRLIYFSYDVKMKEKGDIPEGYSVSREKKERFSLILESASTNQTSMYLCASNRVLGEQYFGPGTRLTVT.

This chain joins TRBV2 and TRBJ2-3, with D unclear. There are 14 residues in the CDR3. CDR1 is SNHLY, CDR2 FYNNEI, per germline. Trimming removed 6 bases from V and 2 bases from J, with 12 bases in between. The CDR3 spells CASSARDFTDTQYF. As DNA, the CDR3 is TGTGCCAGCAGCGCCCGTGACTTCACAGATACGCAGTATTTT.

The chain employs TRBV29-1 and TRBJ1-1; D may be TRBD1 (6 bases). Germline loops: CDR1 SQVTM, CDR2 ANQGSEA. V was pared by 6 bases and J by 6 bases, with 17 bases between. This CDR3 comprises 13 residues. The CDR3 sequence: CSVLTGRTAEAFF. CDR3 sequence (DNA): TGCAGCGTGCTTACAGGGCGAACCGCTGAAGCTTTCTTT.

With regard to this clone: Mismatch with germline at one junction end may stem from a read error. The V gene is TRBV5-8, the J gene TRBJ2-3; D not certain. Germline lookup yields CDR1 SGHTS and CDR2 YDEGEE. The CDR3 has 16 residues. CDR3 DNA sequence: TGTGCCAGCAGCACCAACTTGTTCCGGAGATCGGATAGGCAGTATTTT. It codes for CASSTNLFRRSDRQYF. The full variable domain, rest sourced from reference TRBV5-8 and TRBJ2-3, is EAGVTQSPTHLIKTRGQQATLRCSPISGHTSVYWYQQALGLGLQFLLWYDEGEERNRGNFPPRFSGRQFPNYSSELNVNALELEDSALYLCASSTNLFRRSDRQYFGPGTRLTVL.

In the case of this clone: The junction does not match germline at one end; this may be a read error. The chain has TRBV29-1 and TRBJ2-1, with D possibly being TRBD2 (6 bases). Per the germline V gene, CDR1 is SQVTM and CDR2 is ANQGSEA. There are 13 residues in the CDR3. CDR3 sequence reads: CSAERIGGNEQFF. The CDR3 DNA follows: TGCAGCGCTGAACGAATCGGGGGCAATGAGCAGTTCTTC.

This clone was picked up a small number of times. The rearrangement joins TRBV21-1 to TRBJ2-2; TRBD1, the D gene given by the table, was not confirmed from the DNA. TRBV21-1 has pseudogene status. This CDR3 is 15 amino acids long. The CDR3 is CASSKGQGSAGELFF. Here the CDR3 DNA reads TGTGCCAGCAGCAAGGGACAGGGGAGTGCCGGGGAGCTGTTTTTT.

J is TRBJ1-1 and V is TRBV5-1; D is perhaps TRBD1 (5 bases). V was clipped by 8 bases and J by 2 bases, with 10 bases between them. The CDR3 sequence is 12 residues long. The V gene's germline CDR1 is SGHRS and CDR2 YFSETQ. The CDR3 sequence: CARPRGNTEAFF. CDR3 in DNA: TGCGCCAGGCCAAGGGGAAACACTGAAGCTTTCTTT. The full variable domain, in which reference TRBV5-1 and TRBJ1-1 provide the parts outside the CDR3, is KAGVTQTPRYLIKTRGQQVTLSCSPISGHRSVSWYQQTPGQGLQFLFEYFSETQRNKGNFPGRFSGRQFSNSRSEMNVSTLELGDSALYLCARPRGNTEAFFGQGTRLTVV.

V gene TRBV15 combines with J gene TRBJ1-1; D is unclear. The CDR3 spans 15 residues. Germline V lookup: CDR1 LNHNV, CDR2 YYDKDF (reference sequence). Trimming took off 1 base at V and 1 base at J, with 10 bases between the two ends. The CDR3 here is CATSRAGSGNTEAFF. CDR3 DNA: TGTGCCACCAGCAGAGCTGGATCAGGGAACACTGAAGCTTTCTTT.

The CDR3 DNA follows: TGTGCCAGCAGCTTGGGGACTAGCCGCGAGCAGTACTTC. It codes for CASSLGTSREQYF. The rearrangement links TRBV5-6 to TRBJ2-7, with TRBD2 matching over 8 bases. The V gene end was trimmed by 0 bases and the J gene end by 6 bases; junction bases not matched to a gene: 2. The length of the CDR3 is 13 residues. Germline CDR1 and CDR2: SGHDT and YYEEEE.

V usage is TRBV7-6 and J usage is TRBJ1-4; 9 positions agree with TRBD1. Germline V gene data show CDR1 as SGHVS and CDR2 as FNYEAQ. V shed 5 bases and J 2 bases; nucleotides not matched to a gene: 9. CDR3 length: 17 amino acids. The DNA for the CDR3 is TGTGCCAGCAGCACCGGGGACAGGGTAGTCACTAATGAAAAACTGTTTTTT. Protein product: CASSTGDRVVTNEKLFF.

This clone was seen more than once but under ten times. J is TRBJ2-2 and V is TRBV7-6; possibly TRBD1 for D (5 bases). V was cut by 3 bases and J by 3 bases, with 11 bases left in between. Germline CDR1 and CDR2: SGHVS and FNYEAQ. CDR3 length: 15 residues. CDR3 protein: CASSFGAGDTGELFF. CDR3 DNA: TGTGCCAGCAGCTTTGGGGCAGGAGACACCGGGGAGCTGTTTTTT.

The rearrangement uses TRBV6-5 and TRBJ1-2; TRBD1 aligns across 9 bases. V lost 8 bases and J lost 8; bases outside the gene matches: 9. The CDR3 loop spans 13 amino acids. CDR1 and CDR2 (germline): MNHEY, SVGAGI. The CDR3 loop is CASSRGQGGGYTF. The CDR3 DNA reads TGTGCCAGCTCTAGGGGACAGGGAGGCGGCTACACCTTC.

This chain joins TRBV2 and TRBJ2-2, with 11 bases that match TRBD1. Germline CDR1 SNHLY, CDR2 FYNNEI. The V gene end was trimmed by 6 bases and the J gene end by 4 bases; junction bases not matched to a gene: 1. This CDR3 has 14 amino acids. The CDR3 reads CASSGTGGTGELFF. CDR3 coding DNA: TGTGCCAGCAGCGGGACAGGGGGCACCGGGGAGCTGTTTTTT.

V and J are TRBV5-4 and TRBJ2-7, with D perhaps matching TRBD1 (5 bases). V dropped 3 bases and J dropped 4 bases, with 8 bases sitting between them. Germline CDR1 is SGHNT and CDR2 is YYREEE (reference sequence). This CDR3 is 12 amino acids long. In nucleotides, the CDR3 is TGTGCCAGCAGCTGGGGCGAGTACGAGCAGTACTTC. Translated: CASSWGEYEQYF.

This clone showed up just once. V and J are TRBV2 and TRBJ1-6; no clear D gene. V was pared by 8 bases and J by 5 bases, with 7 bases between. Looked up from germline, CDR1 is SNHLY and CDR2 is FYNNEI. The CDR3 is 12 amino acids. The CDR3 protein is CASRGNNSPLHF. The CDR3 bases are TGTGCCAGCCGGGGTAATAATTCACCCCTCCACTTT.

J is TRBJ2-5 and V is TRBV7-9; 7 nucleotides agree with TRBD1. Germline-derived CDR1 and CDR2 are SEHNR and FQNEAQ (reference sequence). The CDR3 sequence is 15 residues long. The ends lost 3 bases at V and 7 bases at J; junction bases unmatched: 11. CDR3 region: CASSLVAGQGVTQYF. DNA for the CDR3: TGTGCCAGCAGCTTGGTCGCCGGGCAGGGGGTGACCCAGTACTTC.

The V gene is TRBV15, the J gene TRBJ2-5, with D uncertain. The germline CDR1 and CDR2 sequences are LNHNV and YYDKDF (reference sequence). With 4 bases removed from V and 6 bases from J, the gap between germline ends came to 12 bases. This CDR3 comprises 13 residues. CDR3 amino acids: CATSTGPWKTQYF. DNA for the CDR3: TGTGCCACCAGCACAGGTCCCTGGAAGACCCAGTACTTC.

This chain connects TRBV30 to TRBJ2-5, with 8 bases aligning to TRBD2. After removal of 2 bases from V and 6 bases from J, the junction contained 8 bases not matched to a gene. CDR1 is GTSNPN, CDR2 SVGIG, per germline (reference sequence). The CDR3 totals 14 residues. The CDR3 bases are TGTGCCTGGAGTCGCGGACTAGCCGTCCAGACCCAGTACTTC. Translating it yields CAWSRGLAVQTQYF. The whole variable domain, filled in from reference TRBV30 and TRBJ2-5, reads SQTIHQWPATLVQPVGSPLSLECTVEGTSNPNLYWYRQAAGRGLQLLFYSVGIGQISSEVPQNLSASRPQDRQFILSSKKLLLSDSGFYLCAWSRGLAVQTQYFGPGTRLLVL.

This chain joins TRBV14 and TRBJ2-7; 7 bases are a match to TRBD2. The length of the CDR3 is 17 residues. From germline, CDR1 is SGHDN and CDR2 FVKESK. With 1 base clipped from V and 0 bases from J, the junction kept 9 bases outside the gene matches. CDR3 residues: CASSQGPSGGGSYEQYF. Here the CDR3 DNA reads TGTGCCAGCAGCCAAGGGCCCAGTGGCGGGGGCTCCTACGAGCAGTACTTC.

The CDR3 DNA follows: TGCAGCGTGAGGACAGTTAATGAAAAACTGTTTTTT. Its protein product is CSVRTVNEKLFF. The chain employs TRBV29-1 and TRBJ1-4; TRBD1 is a possible D gene (6 bases). Germline assignment: CDR1 SQVTM and CDR2 ANQGSEA. Trimming took off 6 bases at V and 4 bases at J, with 9 bases between the two ends. The CDR3 totals 12 residues.